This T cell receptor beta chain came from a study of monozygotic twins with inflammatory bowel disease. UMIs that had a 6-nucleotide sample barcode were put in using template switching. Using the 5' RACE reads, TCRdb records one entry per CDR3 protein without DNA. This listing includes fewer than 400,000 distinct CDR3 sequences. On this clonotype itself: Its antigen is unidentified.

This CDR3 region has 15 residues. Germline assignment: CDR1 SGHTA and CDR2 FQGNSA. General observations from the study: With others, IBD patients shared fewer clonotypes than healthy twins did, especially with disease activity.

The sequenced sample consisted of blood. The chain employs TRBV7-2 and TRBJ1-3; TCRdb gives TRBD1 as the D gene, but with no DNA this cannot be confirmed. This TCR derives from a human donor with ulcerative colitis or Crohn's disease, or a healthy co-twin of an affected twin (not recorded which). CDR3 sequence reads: CASSLGPGQRNTIYF.